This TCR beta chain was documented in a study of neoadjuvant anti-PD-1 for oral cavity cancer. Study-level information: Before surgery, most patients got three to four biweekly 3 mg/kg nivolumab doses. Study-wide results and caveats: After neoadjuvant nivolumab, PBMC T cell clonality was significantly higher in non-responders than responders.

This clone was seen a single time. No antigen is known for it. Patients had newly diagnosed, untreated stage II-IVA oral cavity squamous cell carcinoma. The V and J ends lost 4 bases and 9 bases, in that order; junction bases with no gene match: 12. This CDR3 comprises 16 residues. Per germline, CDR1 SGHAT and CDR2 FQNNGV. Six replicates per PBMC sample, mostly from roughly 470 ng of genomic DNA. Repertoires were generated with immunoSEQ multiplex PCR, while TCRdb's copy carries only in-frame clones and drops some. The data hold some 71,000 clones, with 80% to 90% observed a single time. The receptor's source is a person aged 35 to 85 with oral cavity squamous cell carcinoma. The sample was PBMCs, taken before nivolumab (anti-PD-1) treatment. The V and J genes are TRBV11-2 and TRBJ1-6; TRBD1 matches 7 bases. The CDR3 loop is CASSSLRTGKGSPLHF. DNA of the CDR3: TGTGCCAGCAGCTCCCTAAGGACAGGAAAGGGTTCACCCCTCCACTTT.